This section outlines one T cell receptor (beta chain) sequence together with its context. What it recognizes is unknown. Given a much more abundant clone one base away, this may be a read error. TRB rearrangements spanning V, D and J were amplified using mixed TRB-A/B primers. One entry per CDR3 protein, called by TCRdb with MiXCR from the multiplex PCR reads. This table has about 13,000 distinct CDR3 sequences, less than 30% appearing once. Amplification of TCR beta used genomic DNA extracted from peripheral blood. CDR3 size: 15 residues. V was shortened by 6 bases and J by 3 bases, with 18 bases between the two germline ends. The data derive from a study of T cell repertoires in aging, cancer and after chemotherapy. About the study: Repeat sampling of healthy donors over several months to years showed clear clonal overlap. Findings and caveats of the study: Immunological memory after chemotherapy cannot be judged from the repertoire data. Across the chemotherapy interval, each cancer cohort showed higher median generation probability, suggesting thymic rebound.

The chain uses TRBV12-3 or TRBV12-4 and TRBJ2-7; tentatively, D is TRBD1 (5 bases). The receptor was isolated from a human donor in good health. The specimen sequenced was blood. Here the CDR3 reads CASRPPVQAYYEQYF. The CDR3 bases are TGTGCCAGCAGACCCCCGGTACAGGCGTACTACGAGCAGTACTTC.